A selection of T cell receptor beta chains follows, all from one sample in a study of siplizumab effects on memory and regulatory T cells. Some clones are missing from TCRdb's copy, which holds only in-frame ones; the method was immunoSEQ multiplex PCR. The table lists some 97,000 clones, about 93% of them singletons. The sample consisted of Tregs sorted from blood. These receptor sequences come from a human donor in good health. CDR3s leave out the opening cysteine and the closing phenylalanine or tryptophan.

TRBV11-1,ASSSSGGQPQH
TRBV5-1,ASSLGYGYT
TRBV14,ASSPLTGGITDTQY
TRBV7-9,ASSLELAGAYEQY
TRBV6-5,ASSLYGTGHEQY
TRBV4-1,ASSRGGVGAF
TRBV9,ASSGGLTSPEQF
TRBV9,ASSVILGGRTGELF
TRBV28,ASRLIGTEGLAASSGANVLT
TRBV7-9,ASSDPGGKLF
TRBV5-1,ASSFRDNPNEKLF
TRBV28,ASSSPGSYRAEAF
TRBV6-6,ASSRDLNTEAF
TRBV7-9,ASSPTSVLIHEQF
TRBV18,ASSPLNLLRDTQY
TRBV7-2,ASSGNLYEQY
TRBV6-6,ASNRDPRTYEQY
TRBV6-1,ASNPGGLANYGYT
TRBV9,ASSKEPEGPYNEQF
TRBV27,ASRLQGLNTGELF
TRBV28,ASSFPGGTDTQY
TRBV14,ASRAAGTSPLH
TRBV7-9,ASSPLFRDGGYT
TRBV7-9,ASSLRRLAGGVGEQF
TRBV6-4,ASSDPPRGPKY
TRBV19,ASRTDPTSNTEAF
TRBV27,ASSLEGHRVITTEAF
TRBV7-9,ASSKKFGAGGWQY
TRBV30,AWSRPPRTEAF
TRBV27,ASKRAGVYEQY
TRBV7-9,ASSLAGDLGNTIY
TRBV5-1,ASSLVLETQY
TRBV5-1,ASSLAPEWETQY
TRBV9,ASSVGVVETQY
TRBV28,ASSLWGTYSPLH
TRBV29-1,SVGQVQETQY
TRBV15,ATSRTYNSNQPQH
TRBV19,ASSSSRWGSYNEQF
TRBV5-1,ASSRTGGGSTTEQF
TRBV5-4,ASSRGGSSYEQY
TRBV28,ASSQIKQGYTEAF
TRBV29-1,SVGTRATDTQY
TRBV30,AWSARPTYG
TRBV5-6,ASSGGDRDYGYT
TRBV6-5,ASRQGTNQPQH
TRBV21-1,ASSIPPISGASGRAEYYEQY